This entry lists 8 T cell receptor beta chains sequenced from one sample in a study of blood T cell repertoires in COVID-19. Assay: immunoSEQ multiplex PCR; the TCRdb copy retains only in-frame clones and omits some. The repertoire consists of more than 95,000 clones, with around 87% occurring once and the leading ten covering 7.7%. Material: peripheral blood. The receptors here all came from a human donor in a cohort sampled during active COVID-19.

The chain uses TRBV19 and TRBJ1-2, with D unclear. Looked up from germline, CDR1 is LNHDA and CDR2 is SQIVND (reference sequence). Trimming left V 8 bases short and J 5 bases short, with 18 bases between. The CDR3 loop spans 14 amino acids. The CDR3 region is CASGEVLSSYGYTF. The CDR3 nucleotides read TGTGCCAGTGGGGAGGTTTTGAGCTCGTATGGCTACACCTTC.

This chain uses TRBV5-4 with TRBJ2-5; a weak D match, TRBD2 (5 bases). The CDR3 length is 15 residues. The germline V gene encodes CDR1 SGHNT and CDR2 YYREEE (reference sequence). V gave up 5 bases and J gave up 5 bases, with 19 bases separating them. The CDR3 loop reads CASSSNGLAGETQYF. For the CDR3, the DNA is TGTGCCAGCAGTTCAAATGGTCTAGCTGGGGAGACCCAGTACTTC.

The rearrangement links TRBV18 to TRBJ2-7; a possible D gene is TRBD1 (6 bases). The CDR3 totals 15 residues. Germline CDR1 KGHSH, CDR2 LQKENI. With 2 bases removed from V and 1 base from J, the gap between germline ends came to 12 bases. CDR3 protein: CASSPFPGESYEQYF. The CDR3 DNA follows: TGTGCCAGCTCACCATTCCCAGGGGAGTCCTACGAGCAGTACTTC. The complete variable domain, with remaining parts taken from reference TRBV18 and TRBJ2-7, reads NAGVMQNPRHLVRRRGQEARLRCSPMKGHSHVYWYRQLPEEGLKFMVYLQKENIIDESGMPKERFSAEFPKEGPSILRIQQVVRGDSAAYFCASSPFPGESYEQYFGPGTRLTVT.

The chain joins TRBV29-1 to TRBJ1-5, with TRBD1 as a possible D gene (6 bases). This CDR3 has 15 residues. CDR1 SQVTM and CDR2 ANQGSEA come from the germline V gene. The V and J ends lost 7 bases and 0 bases respectively, with 16 bases between them. CDR3 region: CSALVGTNSNQPQHF. Here the CDR3 DNA reads TGCAGCGCGTTGGTGGGGACAAATAGCAATCAGCCCCAGCATTTT.

The chain couples TRBV7-3 to TRBJ2-2, with a possible D match to TRBD1 (6 bases). V lost 5 bases and J lost 2, with 9 bases in between. The CDR3 consists of 14 residues. Germline CDR1 and CDR2: SGHTA and FQGTGA. CDR3 nucleotides: TGTGCCAGCAGCCCGACAGGAAACACCGGGGAGCTGTTTTTT. It yields the protein CASSPTGNTGELFF.

The rearrangement links TRBV6-5 to TRBJ2-1; 8 positions agree with TRBD1. The CDR3 runs to 16 residues. CDR1 is MNHEY and CDR2 is SVGAGI in the germline V gene. Unmatched junction bases numbered 3, after V lost 0 bases and J lost 2 bases. The CDR3 nucleotides are TGTGCCAGCAGTTACTCGGCCAGGGGGCCCTACAATGAGCAGTTCTTC. Its protein is CASSYSARGPYNEQFF.

This clone occurred once. The chain is built from TRBV5-1 and TRBJ2-7, with 8 positions matching TRBD2. Germline V gene lookup returns CDR1 SGHRS and CDR2 YFSETQ. Trimming cost V 4 bases and J 5 bases; bases outside gene matches: 8. The CDR3 has 14 residues. This CDR3 is CASSVTSAGNEQYF. The CDR3 DNA sequence: TGCGCCAGCAGCGTGACTAGCGCAGGGAACGAGCAGTACTTC.

CDR3 sequence reads: CASSSKGGPNYGYTF. The CDR3 coding sequence is TGTGCCAGCAGCTCGAAGGGGGGGCCTAACTATGGCTACACCTTC. The J gene is TRBJ1-2, the V gene TRBV25-1, with D perhaps TRBD1 (6 bases). Between the trimmed V and J ends, which lost 6 bases and 0 bases, there was a span of 14 bases. Germline CDR1 MGHDK, CDR2 SYGVNS. This CDR3 spans 15 amino acids.